This is a list of T cell receptor beta chains from one sample in a study of blood T cells in healthy people across ages. TCRdb analysed the 5' RACE reads with MiXCR anew, one entry per CDR3 protein. The repertoire consists of 550,000 to 600,000 distinct CDR3 sequences, with 45% to 55% occurring once and the leading ten covering about 26%. Sequences were obtained from blood. The receptors here all came from a man at least 80 years old in good health. Each CDR3 is given with its conserved first and last residue. The D gene is left open where the match is weak. A clone size is listed for some rows: how often the clone was seen (once, few, many), or a class if it is expanded.

TRBV6-5,.,few,TRBJ2-7,TGTGCCAGCAGTTCCAGCATGGCACGCTACGAGCAGTACTTC,CASSSSMARYEQYF
TRBV12-3/TRBV12-4,.,few,TRBJ2-5,TGTGCCAGCAGGTCAGGAGGGAGGGAGACCCAGTACTTC,CASRSGGRETQYF
TRBV29-1,.,few,TRBJ2-5,TGCAGCGTTGAAGGACTGCGGGGACGGACGGAGACCCAGTACTTC,CSVEGLRGRTETQYF
TRBV6-5,.,few,TRBJ1-3,TGTGCCAGCAGTACCGACGCCTTAGGCACCATATATTTT,CASSTDALGTIYF
TRBV5-5,.,.,TRBJ1-1,TGTGCCAGCAGCGCCGGGGCCGTTGACACTGAAGCTTTCTTT,CASSAGAVDTEAFF
TRBV27,TRBD2,.,TRBJ2-1,TGTGCCAGCAGTCCGGGACTAGCGGGGACCCAGGAGCAGTTCTTC,CASSPGLAGTQEQFF
TRBV6-6,.,many,TRBJ2-1,TGTGCCAGCAGTTACTCGAGCCTCTACAATGAGCAGTTCTTC,CASSYSSLYNEQFF
TRBV20-1,.,few,TRBJ2-7,TGCAGTGGACATGGCTCATCCTACGAGCAGTACTTC,CSGHGSSYEQYF
TRBV6-5,.,.,TRBJ1-5,TGTGCCAGCAGTTACAGGAGGGGGGGGGAGCAACCGTCGGGTCAGCCCCAGCATTTT,CASSYRRGGEQPSGQPQHF
TRBV20-1,.,.,TRBJ1-1,TGCAGTGCTATCCCGGCCTCCGAGGGGAACACTGAAGCTTTCTTT,CSAIPASEGNTEAFF
TRBV20-1,.,.,TRBJ2-7,TGCAGTGCCACCCGAGGACAATTTCGGTCCGAGCAGTACTTC,CSATRGQFRSEQYF
TRBV12-3/TRBV12-4,.,few,TRBJ2-4,TGTGCCAGCAGTTTACTGGACAGAAACATTCAGTACTTC,CASSLLDRNIQYF
TRBV20-1,TRBD1,.,TRBJ1-5,TGCAGTGCTGGGACAGGGGGCTTTAGCAATCAGCCCCAGCATTTT,CSAGTGGFSNQPQHF
TRBV11-3,.,.,TRBJ2-2,TGTGCCAGCAGCTTAAGCTTTTACGGAAACACCGGGGAGCTGTTTTTT,CASSLSFYGNTGELFF
TRBV28,.,.,TRBJ1-2,TGTGCCAGCAGTACGGGACAAGGAGGCTACACCTTC,CASSTGQGGYTF
TRBV6-2/TRBV6-3,TRBD2,few,TRBJ2-1,TGTGCCAGCGGACTAGCGGGGGGACATGAGCAGTTCTTC,CASGLAGGHEQFF